This entry lists 10 T cell receptor beta chains sequenced from one sample in a study of regulatory T cells in long-lasting Graves disease. Time point denoted: newly diagnosed GD, antithyroid drugs for less than 3 months. The TCR library was made from RNA extracted from PBMCs. Building of the TCR beta libraries involved iRepertoire HTBI primers and Arm-PCR of CDR3 regions. TCRdb used MiXCR to reprocess the multiplex PCR reads, holding one entry per CDR3 protein. In the table there are approximately 300,000 distinct CDR3 sequences, more than 15% of which are singletons. Sequenced material: peripheral blood mononuclear cells (PBMCs), taken at new diagnosis, from a patient treated with antithyroid drugs. The receptors here all came from a female donor with Graves disease.

This clonotype was picked up many times. CDR3 sequence: CATEGGRAGANVLTF. The CDR3 DNA reads as TGTGCCACCGAGGGGGGCCGAGCTGGGGCCAACGTCCTGACTTTC. This chain uses TRBV6-1 with TRBJ2-6; TRBD1 or TRBD2 may be the D gene (6 bases each). Per the germline V gene, CDR1 is MNHNS and CDR2 is SASEGT. The length of the CDR3 is 15 residues. Trimming shortened V by 10 bases and J by 2 bases, and 15 bases separated the two germline ends.

This clonotype occurred many times. The chain has TRBV27 and TRBJ2-3; a weak D match, TRBD2 (7 bases). This CDR3 contains 15 residues. The germline V and J ends were trimmed by 4 bases and 8 bases, with 19 bases remaining between them. Per germline, CDR1 MNHEY and CDR2 SMNVEV (reference sequence). In DNA, the CDR3 is TGTGCCAGCAGTTATTTGGTAGGGGGGGCAGGTACGCAGTATTTT. Its protein product is CASSYLVGGAGTQYF.

V and J are TRBV4-2 and TRBJ2-5; possibly TRBD1 or TRBD2 for D (6 bases each). This CDR3 is 19 amino acids long. CDR1 and CDR2 (germline): LGHNA, YNFKEQ. With 2 bases removed from V and 3 bases from J, the gap between germline ends came to 25 bases. CDR3 in DNA: TGTGCCAGCAGCCAACCCAGGAGGGGGTCAAGGCCCAGGGAAGAGACCCAGTACTTC. Its translation is CASSQPRRGSRPREETQYF.

V is TRBV6-5 and J is TRBJ2-3; 7 nucleotides align to TRBD2. V gave up 0 bases and J gave up 2 bases; unmatched junction bases: 11. There are 18 residues in the CDR3. Germline CDR1 and CDR2: MNHEY and SVGAGI. This CDR3 is CASSYSIWGLADTDTQYF. CDR3 nucleotide sequence: TGTGCCAGCAGTTACTCGATTTGGGGCCTAGCGGACACAGATACGCAGTATTTT.

This clonotype was recorded at least ten times. The rearrangement links TRBV5-1 to TRBJ1-1; D gene ambiguous. Germline V lookup: CDR1 SGHRS, CDR2 YFSETQ. The CDR3 consists of 15 residues. V lost 3 bases and J lost 1, with 13 bases in between. The CDR3 region is CASSSTDGGNTEAFF. CDR3 DNA sequence: TGCGCCAGCAGCTCCACAGACGGTGGGAACACTGAAGCTTTCTTT. Using reference TRBV5-1 and TRBJ1-1 for the parts outside the CDR3, the full variable domain is KAGVTQTPRYLIKTRGQQVTLSCSPISGHRSVSWYQQTPGQGLQFLFEYFSETQRNKGNFPGRFSGRQFSNSRSEMNVSTLELGDSALYLCASSSTDGGNTEAFFGQGTRLTVV.

The chain has TRBV11-3 and TRBJ1-6, with D unclear. Germline V gene data show CDR1 as SGHNT and CDR2 as YENEEA. The CDR3 totals 13 residues. The V gene lost 2 bases and the J gene lost 9 bases, with 8 bases spanning the gap. The CDR3 sequence: CASSLLAGSPLHF. The CDR3 DNA reads TGTGCCAGCAGCTTATTAGCGGGTTCACCCCTCCACTTT.

This rearrangement joins TRBV19 to TRBJ1-1; D remains unclear. The germline gives CDR1 LNHDA, CDR2 SQIVND (reference sequence). Trimming took off 3 bases at V and 1 base at J, with 15 bases between the two ends. The CDR3 sequence is 16 residues long. The CDR3, as DNA: TGTGCCAGTAGTATTTGGAGGGCTAAGGGGAACACTGAAGCTTTCTTT. It codes for CASSIWRAKGNTEAFF.

This clonotype was seen ten or more times. The chain combines TRBV27 with TRBJ2-7, with D unclear. CDR1 is MNHEY and CDR2 is SMNVEV in the germline V gene (reference sequence). The CDR3 loop spans 12 amino acids. V dropped 6 bases and J dropped 0 bases, with 6 bases sitting between them. CDR3 coding DNA: TGTGCCAGCAGCCCCAGCTCCTACGAGCAGTACTTC. Amino acids: CASSPSSYEQYF.

This clonotype has at least ten counts. The chain has TRBV12-3 or TRBV12-4 and TRBJ2-5, with 8 bases that match TRBD2. V lost 4 bases, J lost 0 bases, and 10 bases stayed unmatched. This CDR3 spans 17 amino acids. CDR3 sequence (DNA): TGTGCCAGCAGTTCTGCCGGCCAGCGGGGGTACCAAGAGACCCAGTACTTC. This encodes CASSSAGQRGYQETQYF.

This clonotype was observed many times. V is TRBV19 and J is TRBJ2-7, with 9 nucleotides matching TRBD2. Germline assignment: CDR1 LNHDA and CDR2 SQIVND (reference sequence). The J segment lost 2 bases and the V segment lost 3 bases, leaving 5 bases of the junction unmatched. This CDR3 region has 15 residues. CDR3 protein: CASSISGSRPYEQYF. The CDR3 DNA sequence: TGTGCCAGTAGTATTAGCGGGAGCCGACCCTACGAGCAGTACTTC. Full variable domain (remainder filled in from reference TRBV19 and TRBJ2-7): DGGITQSPKYLFRKEGQNVTLSCEQNLNHDAMYWYRQDPGQGLRLIYYSQIVNDFQKGDIAEGYSVSREKKESFPLTVTSAQKNPTAFYLCASSISGSRPYEQYFGPGTRLTVT.